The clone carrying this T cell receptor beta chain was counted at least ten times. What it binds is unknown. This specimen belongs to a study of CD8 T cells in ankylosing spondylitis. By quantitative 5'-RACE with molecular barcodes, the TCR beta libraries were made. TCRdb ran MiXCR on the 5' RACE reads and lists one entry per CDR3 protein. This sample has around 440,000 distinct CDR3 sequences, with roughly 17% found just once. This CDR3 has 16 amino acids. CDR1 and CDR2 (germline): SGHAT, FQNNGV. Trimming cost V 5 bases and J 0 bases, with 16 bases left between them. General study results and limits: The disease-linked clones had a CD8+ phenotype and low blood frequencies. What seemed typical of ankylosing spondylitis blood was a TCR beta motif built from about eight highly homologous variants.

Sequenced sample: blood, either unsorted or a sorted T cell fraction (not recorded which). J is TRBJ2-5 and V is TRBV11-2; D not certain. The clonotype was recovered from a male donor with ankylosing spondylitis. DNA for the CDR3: TGTGCCAGCAGCAAAGATGCGCGGACCGACCAAGAGACCCAGTACTTC. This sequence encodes CASSKDARTDQETQYF.